This T cell receptor (beta chain) was profiled in a study of T cell responses to AZD1222 COVID-19 vaccine. Across the study: Timing groups of about 4 and about 12 weeks for second doses were pooled.

Note on this clone: Its antigen is unidentified.

The data were produced by immunoSEQ multiplex PCR, yet TCRdb's version contains in-frame clones alone and is incomplete. The sample shows about 110,000 clones, more than 70% of them seen only once. The ends were cut back, 4 bases at V and 0 bases at J, with 15 bases in the middle. Germline V gene lookup returns CDR1 LGHDT and CDR2 YNNKEL (reference sequence). The CDR3 runs 16 residues. The study, taken as a whole, reports: Vaccination with two AZD1222 doses was followed by a rise in Spike-specific TCR breadth and depth. The donor group comprised mostly white British people and more females; the analysis possibly underestimated clonal diversity.

The sequence derives from an adult in good health. The sequenced sample was peripheral blood, obtained on day 0 of AZD1222 vaccination. The genes are TRBV3-1 (or the pseudogene TRBV3-2) and TRBJ1-2, with D unresolved. The CDR3 nucleotides are TGTGCCAGCAGCCCCAGGAGGATCAGCCCTAACTATGGCTACACCTTC. Translating gives CASSPRRISPNYGYTF.